The subject of this entry is one T cell receptor beta chain. Its target is unknown. This entry belongs to a study of Ad26.COV2.S vaccination and SARS-CoV-2 variants. Study summary: Donor had been placed in the Ad26.COV2.S arm of the COV1001 trial. Study conclusions and caveats: Greater spike-specific TCR breadth was seen in vaccine recipients than in placebo recipients. Reportedly, spike-specific CD8+ and CD4+ T cell responses achieved substantial breadth once vaccination had taken place.

Germline assignment: CDR1 MNHEY and CDR2 SMNVEV (reference sequence). Trimming cost V 8 bases and J 3 bases; bases outside gene matches: 7. This CDR3 is built from 13 residues. Indicated treatment: 15 to 20 received Ad26.COV2.S at low or high dose, single or two shots; 5 received placebo; per-sample allocation not given. Sampling was done on day 63 after the first vaccine or placebo injection. Clones were read by immunoSEQ multiplex PCR, and TCRdb kept only the in-frame ones, dropping some. Of roughly 500,000 clones in the sample, 87% were seen once. The receptor was isolated from a person aged 18-60 years who received the Ad26.COV2.S COVID-19 vaccine or a placebo. J is TRBJ2-7 and V is TRBV27, with TRBD2 matching 7 bases. The source was peripheral blood, collected in a trial of Ad26.COV2.S vaccine versus placebo. CDR3 residues: CASGGGSDYEQYF. The CDR3 coding sequence is TGTGCCAGCGGGGGGGGGAGCGACTACGAGCAGTACTTC.